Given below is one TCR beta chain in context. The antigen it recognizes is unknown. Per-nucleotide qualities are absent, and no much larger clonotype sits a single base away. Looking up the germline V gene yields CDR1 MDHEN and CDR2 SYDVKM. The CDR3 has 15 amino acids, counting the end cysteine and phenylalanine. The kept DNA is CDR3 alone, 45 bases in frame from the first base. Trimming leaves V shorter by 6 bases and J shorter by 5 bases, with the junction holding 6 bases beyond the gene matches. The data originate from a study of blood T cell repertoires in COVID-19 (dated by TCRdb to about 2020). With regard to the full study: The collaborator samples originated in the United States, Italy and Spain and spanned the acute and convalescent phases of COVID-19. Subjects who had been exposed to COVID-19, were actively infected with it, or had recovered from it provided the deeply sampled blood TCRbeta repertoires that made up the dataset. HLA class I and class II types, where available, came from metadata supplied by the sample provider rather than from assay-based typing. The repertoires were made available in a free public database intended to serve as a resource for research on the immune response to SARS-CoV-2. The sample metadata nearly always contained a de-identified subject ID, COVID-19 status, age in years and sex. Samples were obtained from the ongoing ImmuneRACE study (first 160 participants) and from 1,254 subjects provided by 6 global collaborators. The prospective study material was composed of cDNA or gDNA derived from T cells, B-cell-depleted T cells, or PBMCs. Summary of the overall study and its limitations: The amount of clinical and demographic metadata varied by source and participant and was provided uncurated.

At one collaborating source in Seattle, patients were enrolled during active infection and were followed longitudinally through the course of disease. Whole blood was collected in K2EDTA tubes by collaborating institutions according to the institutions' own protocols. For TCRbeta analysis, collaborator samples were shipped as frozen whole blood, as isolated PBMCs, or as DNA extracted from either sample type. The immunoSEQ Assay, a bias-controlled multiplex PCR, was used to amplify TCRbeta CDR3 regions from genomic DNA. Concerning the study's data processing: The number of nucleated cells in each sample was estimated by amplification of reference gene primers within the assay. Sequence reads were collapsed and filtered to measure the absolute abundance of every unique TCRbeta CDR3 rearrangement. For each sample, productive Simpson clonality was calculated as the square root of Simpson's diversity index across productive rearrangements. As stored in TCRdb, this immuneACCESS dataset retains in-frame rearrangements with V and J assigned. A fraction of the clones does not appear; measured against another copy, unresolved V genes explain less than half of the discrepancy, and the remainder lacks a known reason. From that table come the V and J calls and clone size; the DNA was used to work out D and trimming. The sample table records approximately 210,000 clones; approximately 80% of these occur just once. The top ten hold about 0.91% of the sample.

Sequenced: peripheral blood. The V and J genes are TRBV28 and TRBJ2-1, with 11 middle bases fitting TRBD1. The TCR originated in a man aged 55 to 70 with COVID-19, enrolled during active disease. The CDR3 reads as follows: CASSPGTGGNNEQFF. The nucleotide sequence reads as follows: TGTGCCAGCAGCCCCGGGACAGGGGGTAACAATGAGCAGTTCTTC.